The entry that follows covers one TCR beta chain sequence. With V trimmed by 2 bases and J by 4 bases, 5 bases remained unmatched. This CDR3 has 16 amino acids. Germline CDR1 SGHTS, CDR2 YDEGEE. The data originate from a study of blood T cell repertoires in COVID-19. Study at large: The origin of the acute and convalescent COVID-19 samples was the United States, Italy and Spain. Sources were T cells, B-cell-depleted T cells, or PBMCs; the material itself was cDNA or gDNA.

The Seattle site enrolled patients during active infection and followed them longitudinally. In the original workflow: Researchers report that nucleated cell counts were estimated from reference gene primer amplification. Data came from immunoSEQ multiplex PCR; TCRdb stores just in-frame clones and leaves some out. The V and J calls and the clone size are those of that table, but D and trimming were determined from the DNA. The sample records about 55,000 clones, about nine tenths being singletons. The clonotype originates from a man in his forties with COVID-19, enrolled during active disease. Sample: peripheral blood. The chain uses TRBV5-8 and TRBJ1-6; 8 bases are shared with TRBD1. This CDR3 is CASSFRGTGYNSPLHF. CDR3 in DNA: TGTGCCAGCAGCTTCCGGGGGACAGGATATAATTCACCCCTCCACTTT.